What follows is one T cell receptor (beta chain) and its context. Its antigen is unknown. This specimen belongs to a study of Ad26.COV2.S vaccination and SARS-CoV-2 variants. Study overall: Each vaccinee took Ad26.COV2.S intramuscularly, once or twice 56 days apart. Study-level findings and limits: CD8+ and CD4+ T cells specific for spike reportedly responded with substantial breadth after vaccination. The study found similar non-spike TCR breadth in vaccine and placebo recipients.

Treatment meaning: around 19 received Ad26.COV2.S at low or high dose, single or two shots; about 5 received placebo; per-sample allocation not given. At day 63 after the first vaccine or placebo injection, samples were drawn. Built on an Ad26 vector, the vaccine expressed Wuhan-strain SARS-CoV-2 spike. V was clipped by 6 bases and J by 8 bases, with 13 bases between them. The CDR3 is 12 amino acids. The V gene's germline CDR1 is ENHRY and CDR2 SYGVKD. Only in-frame clones appear in the TCRdb table, and some are missing; sequencing was by immunoSEQ multiplex PCR. The table has about 400,000 clones, 75% to 90% seen once; the top ten hold roughly 3.5%.

The sample here was peripheral blood, taken in a trial of Ad26.COV2.S vaccine versus placebo. This TCR was recovered from a person between 18 and 60 years old who received the Ad26.COV2.S COVID-19 vaccine or a placebo. The V and J genes are TRBV10-3 and TRBJ1-1; D is ambiguous. This CDR3 is CAISGEVAEAFF. The CDR3 coding sequence is TGTGCCATCAGCGGGGAGGTCGCCGAAGCTTTCTTT.